These 10 T cell receptor beta chains originate from one sample sequenced in a study of blood T cells in healthy people across ages. A second PCR, run for roughly 6 to 11 cycles, used a sample-barcoded 5' primer plus a J-beta primer mix. One entry per CDR3 protein, called by TCRdb with MiXCR from the 5' RACE reads. The sample lists roughly 1,500,000 distinct CDR3 sequences, 30% to 40% occurring once. Sample: blood. These receptors originate from a woman in her 30s in good health.

This clonotype has at least ten counts. The CDR3 DNA reads as TGTGCCAGCAGTTACTCGACAGGGGTCGAGCAGTACTTC. As protein: CASSYSTGVEQYF. This chain links TRBV6-6 with TRBJ2-7; 8 bases map to TRBD1. Germline V gives CDR1 MNHNY, CDR2 SVGAGI (reference sequence). Trimming took 0 bases from V and 6 from J; bases not matched to a gene: 1. This CDR3 spans 13 amino acids.

The sample holds many counts of this clonotype. The rearrangement joins TRBV29-1 to TRBJ2-6; 8 bases line up with TRBD1. This CDR3 comprises 14 residues. Germline trimming cut 5 bases from V and 3 bases from J; bases unmatched to any gene: 3. CDR1 and CDR2 (germline): SQVTM, ANQGSEA. The DNA for the CDR3 is TGCAGCGTTCGGACAGGGAATGGGGCCAACGTCCTGACTTTC. Its protein is CSVRTGNGANVLTF.

The rearrangement uses TRBV6-1 and TRBJ1-2; D might be TRBD1 (5 bases). Deletions cut 8 bases from V and 4 bases from J, with 14 bases between. The V gene's germline CDR1 is MNHNS and CDR2 SASEGT. This CDR3 has 13 amino acids. The CDR3 nucleotides are TGTGCCAGCGCGGACATCCTGTCCTATGGCTACACCTTC. Translation gives CASADILSYGYTF.

This clonotype was detected a few times. The chain joins TRBV10-3 to TRBJ2-7; 11 positions match TRBD1. J was trimmed by 7 bases and V by 0 bases; bases with no gene match: 8. Per germline, CDR1 ENHRY and CDR2 SYGVKD. The CDR3 totals 16 residues. This chain's CDR3 is CAISESRTGGSGEQYF. The CDR3, as DNA: TGTGCCATCAGTGAGTCGAGGACAGGGGGCTCGGGGGAGCAGTACTTC.

This clonotype came up a few times. The gene calls are TRBV5-1 and TRBJ1-2; perhaps TRBD1 as D (6 bases). The germline gives CDR1 SGHRS, CDR2 YFSETQ. The V and J ends lost 4 bases and 5 bases respectively, with 15 bases between them. The CDR3 spans 14 residues. In DNA, the CDR3 is TGCGCCAGCAGCCCGGGACCAGGGGAGTATGGCTACACCTTC. As protein: CASSPGPGEYGYTF.

The CDR3 DNA is TGTGCCAGCAGCCAGTTTGGCCCGTACGAGCAGTACTTC. Its protein product is CASSQFGPYEQYF. This chain links TRBV3-1 with TRBJ2-7, with no clear D. Between the trimmed V and J ends, which lost 3 bases and 4 bases, there was a span of 10 bases. CDR3 length: 13 amino acids. Germline loops: CDR1 LGHDT, CDR2 YNNKEL (reference sequence).

This clonotype was found a few times. The J gene is TRBJ2-1, the V gene TRBV5-5; D is possibly TRBD1 (6 bases). The germline gives CDR1 SGHKS, CDR2 YYEKEE (reference sequence). This CDR3 has 17 residues. Trimming shortened V by 3 bases and J by 9 bases, and 25 bases separated the two germline ends. The CDR3: CASSSPWQAGATTEQFF. The CDR3 DNA follows: TGTGCCAGCAGCTCACCCTGGCAGGCAGGGGCTACAACTGAGCAGTTCTTC.

This clonotype occurred many times. The genes are TRBV4-2 and TRBJ2-1; 7 positions agree with TRBD2. Germline CDR1 LGHNA, CDR2 YNFKEQ. The CDR3 is made up of 16 amino acids. The V and J ends lost 0 bases and 3 bases, in that order; junction bases with no gene match: 5. This CDR3 reads CASSQDSGGSYNEQFF. Here the CDR3 DNA reads TGTGCCAGCAGCCAAGATTCGGGGGGAAGCTACAATGAGCAGTTCTTC.

This clonotype was observed a handful of times. The J gene is TRBJ2-7, the V gene TRBV29-1, with 7 bases lining up with TRBD2. Germline CDR1 SQVTM, CDR2 ANQGSEA. V shed 6 bases, J shed 2 bases, and the junction held 7 bases outside the gene matches. This CDR3 comprises 13 residues. The CDR3: CSVPGAGAYEQYF. Written as DNA, the CDR3 is TGCAGCGTCCCTGGGGCGGGAGCCTACGAGCAGTACTTC.

This clonotype was detected only a few times. The chain has TRBV7-9 and TRBJ2-7; no firm D call. Trimming took off 7 bases at V and 0 bases at J, with 7 bases between the two ends. The CDR3 totals 12 residues. Germline V lookup: CDR1 SEHNR, CDR2 FQNEAQ (reference sequence). The CDR3 coding sequence is TGTGCCAGCAAACAGATCTCCTACGAGCAGTACTTC. This translates into CASKQISYEQYF.